This T cell receptor (beta chain) stems from a study of blood T cell repertoires in COVID-19. About the study: Whether acute or convalescent, the COVID-19 samples came from the United States, Italy and Spain. PBMCs, B-cell-depleted T cells, or T cells were the source of the cDNA or gDNA that made up the material.

TCRdb keeps only in-frame clones here, not all; method: immunoSEQ multiplex PCR. The table shows around 63,000 clones, with roughly 90% occurring only once. V lost 5 bases to trimming and J lost 0 bases; unmatched junction nucleotides: 3. The CDR3 has 16 amino acids. CDR1 SGHVS and CDR2 FNYEAQ come from the germline V gene. The receptor comes from a woman aged 80 or older with acute or convalescent COVID-19. The specimen was peripheral blood. The rearrangement uses TRBV7-6 and TRBJ2-1, with 11 bases identical to TRBD2. The CDR3, as DNA: TGTGCCAGCAGCGTTACTAGCGGGGGCTCCTACAATGAGCAGTTCTTC. Translated: CASSVTSGGSYNEQFF.